The 13 T cell receptor beta chains given below trace back to one sample, sequenced in a study of T cells after posttransplantation cyclophosphamide. Profiled with immunoSEQ multiplex PCR; TCRdb holds only in-frame clones, not every one. Sampling found around 35,000 clones, none seen once. Sequenced input: PBMCs. The receptors come from a woman between 45 and 65 years old in good health and a related stem cell transplant donor.

The CDR3, as DNA: TGTGCCAGTAGTATTCTAGCGGGAGCCACCGGGGAGCTGTTTTTT. Encoded protein: CASSILAGATGELFF. The J gene is TRBJ2-2, the V gene TRBV19, with TRBD2 matching 10 bases. V dropped 3 bases and J dropped 4; count of bases not matched to a gene: 2. In germline, CDR1 is LNHDA, CDR2 SQIVND (reference sequence). The CDR3 consists of 15 residues.

V is TRBV11-2 and J is TRBJ2-7; 8 bases are shared with TRBD1. Unmatched junction bases numbered 8, after V lost 1 base and J lost 6 bases. The CDR3 spans 15 residues. Germline values: CDR1 SGHAT, CDR2 FQNNGV. For the CDR3, the DNA is TGTGCCAGCAGCTTAGCTTATAGGACAGGGTTCGAGCAGTACTTC. Translation: CASSLAYRTGFEQYF.

This clone was seen repeatedly, ten times or more. This chain joins TRBV6-6 and TRBJ2-7; tentative D call: TRBD2 (6 bases). Trimming removed 1 base from V and 4 bases from J, with 17 bases in between. The CDR3 totals 16 residues. Germline V gene lookup returns CDR1 MNHNY and CDR2 SVGAGI (reference sequence). This chain's CDR3 is CASSYFLPGTSYEQYF. The CDR3 bases are TGTGCCAGCAGTTACTTTTTACCCGGGACTTCATACGAGCAGTACTTC.

This clone was counted many times. This chain links TRBV9 with TRBJ1-2; possible D gene TRBD1, 5 bases. This CDR3 region has 13 residues. Germline CDR1 SGDLS, CDR2 YYNGEE. The ends were cut back, 0 bases at V and 3 bases at J, with 6 bases in the middle. CDR3 amino acids: CASSVGGDYGYTF. CDR3 sequence (DNA): TGTGCCAGCAGCGTAGGGGGGGACTATGGCTACACCTTC.

This clone appeared many times. The rearrangement links TRBV2 to TRBJ2-7; TRBD1 matches 9 bases. J was trimmed by 5 bases and V by 2 bases; bases with no gene match: 16. CDR1 and CDR2 from the germline V gene are SNHLY and FYNNEI. This CDR3 is built from 18 residues. CDR3: CASSESIGGTGILDEQYF. The DNA for the CDR3 is TGTGCCAGCAGTGAATCTATCGGTGGGACAGGGATTTTAGACGAGCAGTACTTC.

This clone occurred many times. V and J are TRBV5-6 and TRBJ1-1; tentatively, D is TRBD1 (5 bases). The CDR3 has 14 amino acids. V gave up 2 bases and J gave up 3 bases, with 11 bases separating them. Per germline, CDR1 SGHDT and CDR2 YYEEEE. The CDR3 region is CASSFGGRDTEAFF. CDR3 sequence (DNA): TGTGCCAGCAGCTTCGGGGGTAGGGACACTGAAGCTTTCTTT.

The table lists this clone with a few counts. The chain employs TRBV10-3 and TRBJ1-1, with D possibly being TRBD1 (5 bases). V was trimmed by 3 bases and J by 5 bases, leaving 19 bases between them. The germline V gene has CDR1 ENHRY and CDR2 SYGVKD. The CDR3 has 16 residues. The CDR3 DNA reads TGTGCCATCAGTGACCCGAGGGAGGGGCCGCGGACTGAAGCTTTCTTT. It translates to CAISDPREGPRTEAFF.

At least ten counts were recorded for this clone. This sequence joins TRBV15 and TRBJ2-1, with TRBD2 identical over 10 bases. The junction had 5 bases not matched to a gene; V was cut back by 0 bases and J by 9 bases. The CDR3 loop spans 15 amino acids. CDR1 is LNHNV, CDR2 YYDKDF, per germline (reference sequence). The DNA of the CDR3 is TGTGCCACCAGCAGAGAGTTACTAGCGGGGATTGAGCAGTTCTTC. Translation: CATSRELLAGIEQFF.

In its sample, this clone was seen many times. The chain recombines TRBV6-5 with TRBJ2-7, with TRBD1 identical over 9 bases. Trimming at V came to 6 bases and at J to 0 bases, leaving 6 bases not matched to a gene. This CDR3 has 15 residues. From germline, CDR1 is MNHEY and CDR2 SVGAGI. CDR3 region: CASSPDRGSSYEQYF. The CDR3 DNA reads as TGTGCCAGCAGCCCCGACAGGGGGAGCTCCTACGAGCAGTACTTC.

This clone has a count of ten or more. This sequence joins TRBV19 and TRBJ2-3, with 8 bases that match TRBD2. This CDR3 contains 16 residues. The trim removed 1 base at V and 4 bases at J, leaving 7 bases unmatched. The germline V gene encodes CDR1 LNHDA and CDR2 SQIVND (reference sequence). In nucleotides, the CDR3 is TGTGCCAGTAGTATAGTAGGCAGCGGGAGTGCAGATACGCAGTATTTT. It codes for CASSIVGSGSADTQYF.

This clone showed up many times. The genes are TRBV12-3 or TRBV12-4 and TRBJ2-2; D might be TRBD2 (6 bases). Trimming cost V 6 bases and J 2 bases, with 7 bases left between them. The length of the CDR3 is 13 residues. In DNA, the CDR3 is TGTGCCAGCAGGGGACTCAACACCGGGGAGCTGTTTTTT. Amino acid sequence: CASRGLNTGELFF.

This clone was counted many times. V and J are TRBV6-5 and TRBJ1-2; TRBD1 agrees at 8 bases. This CDR3 has 15 residues. The V gene end was trimmed by 2 bases and the J gene end by 4 bases; junction bases not matched to a gene: 6. Germline CDR1 and CDR2: MNHEY and SVGAGI. The CDR3 DNA reads TGTGCCAGCAGTTACGACGGAGACAGGGGCTATGGCTACACCTTC. Protein product: CASSYDGDRGYGYTF.

This clone was seen repeatedly, ten times or more. This chain connects TRBV5-1 to TRBJ1-5, with 9 nucleotides matching TRBD1. CDR3 length: 15 amino acids. Germline V CDR1 and CDR2: SGHRS, YFSETQ. Unmatched junction bases numbered 4, after V lost 0 bases and J lost 6 bases. Written as DNA, the CDR3 is TGCGCCAGCAGCTTGGCGGGACAGGGCGGTCAGCCCCAGCATTTT. Translating it yields CASSLAGQGGQPQHF.